Below are 32 T cell receptor beta chains sequenced from a single sample in a study of identical twins. TCRdb re-called the 5' RACE reads with MiXCR, one entry per CDR3 protein. The sample has under 300,000 distinct CDR3 sequences, 10% to 15% seen once. The data were also submitted as part of a second study, on yellow fever vaccine responses in identical twins.

Source material: memory (CD45RO+) T cells sorted from blood. Source of these receptors: a woman aged 18-29 years in good health.

The chain carries TRBV9 and TRBJ2-5; tentatively, D is TRBD2 (6 bases). Trimming took 4 bases from V and 5 from J, leaving 15 bases between them. From germline, CDR1 is SGDLS and CDR2 YYNGEE. This CDR3 contains 14 residues. CDR3 nucleotides: TGTGCCAGCAGCTTAACGACTAGTTCTGAGACCCAGTACTTC. Translated, it gives CASSLTTSSETQYF.

This clonotype was detected a few times. This chain connects TRBV24-1 to TRBJ1-5, with TRBD1 matching over 9 bases. V was pared by 6 bases and J by 3 bases, with 8 bases of the junction left unmatched. Germline values: CDR1 KGHDR, CDR2 SFDVKD. The length of the CDR3 is 16 residues. CDR3 sequence (DNA): TGTGCCACCAGTTCAAGGGACAGGGTAAACAATCAGCCCCAGCATTTT. This codes for CATSSRDRVNNQPQHF.

This clonotype has a count of ten or more. This rearrangement joins TRBV12-3 or TRBV12-4 to TRBJ1-6; the D gene is possibly TRBD1 (5 bases). With 5 bases removed from V and 3 bases from J, the gap between germline ends came to 11 bases. The CDR3 extends over 15 amino acids. The CDR3 sequence is CASSTGTNYNSPLHF. CDR3 DNA: TGTGCCAGCAGTACCGGGACGAACTATAATTCACCCCTCCACTTT.

This clonotype was found many times. This rearrangement joins TRBV20-1 to TRBJ2-2; D unclear. The CDR3 spans 13 residues. Germline assignment: CDR1 DFQATT and CDR2 SNEGSKA (reference sequence). Deletions cut 6 bases from V and 2 bases from J, with 10 bases between. The DNA for the CDR3 is TGCAGTGCAGTGTCCCCCAACACCGGGGAGCTGTTTTTT. It is translated as CSAVSPNTGELFF.

The chain recombines TRBV29-1 with TRBJ2-1; 16 bases map to TRBD2. After removal of 4 bases from V and 3 bases from J, the junction contained 3 bases not matched to a gene. CDR3 length: 16 amino acids. Germline values: CDR1 SQVTM, CDR2 ANQGSEA. The CDR3 nucleotides are TGCAGCGTTGTGGGACTAGCGGGAGGGTTCTACAATGAGCAGTTCTTC. Protein: CSVVGLAGGFYNEQFF.

At least ten counts were recorded for this clonotype. This chain connects TRBV12-3 or TRBV12-4 to TRBJ2-1; D not certain. The V and J ends lost 3 bases and 7 bases respectively, with 4 bases between them. The CDR3 sequence is 11 residues long. Here the CDR3 DNA reads TGTGCCAGCAGTTTCAAGAATGAGCAGTTCTTC. Protein sequence: CASSFKNEQFF.

At least ten counts were recorded for this clonotype. The J gene is TRBJ1-6, the V gene TRBV12-3 or TRBV12-4; D might be TRBD1 (6 bases). This CDR3 has 17 amino acids. Trimming removed 6 bases from V and 2 bases from J, with 17 bases in between. CDR3 amino acids: CASSDWDKSAYNSPLHF. In nucleotides, the CDR3 is TGTGCCAGCAGCGACTGGGACAAGAGCGCCTATAATTCACCCCTCCACTTT.

There are many counts of this clonotype. This chain links TRBV12-3 or TRBV12-4 with TRBJ2-7; 7 bases line up with TRBD2. The V segment lost 5 bases and the J segment 3 bases; nucleotides outside the gene matches: 7. The CDR3 loop spans 14 amino acids. The CDR3 sequence is CASSAGTTHYEQYF. As DNA, the CDR3 is TGTGCCAGCAGTGCCGGGACTACCCACTACGAGCAGTACTTC.

This clonotype was detected a few times. The chain couples TRBV7-9 to TRBJ2-1; 7 positions agree with TRBD2. The CDR3 consists of 14 residues. V lost 3 bases and J lost 4; bases outside the gene matches: 3. Germline loops: CDR1 SEHNR, CDR2 FQNEAQ (reference sequence). In DNA form, the CDR3 reads TGTGCCAGCAGCTTTGGGGGAGGGTACAATGAGCAGTTCTTC. Translating gives CASSFGGGYNEQFF.

This clonotype was picked up a small number of times. The J gene is TRBJ2-2, the V gene TRBV4-2, with D possibly called TRBD1 or TRBD2 (6 bases each). The CDR3 runs 17 residues. Between the trimmed V and J ends, which lost 0 bases and 4 bases, there was a span of 15 bases. Germline assignment: CDR1 LGHNA and CDR2 YNFKEQ. The CDR3 region has the DNA TGTGCCAGCAGCCAAGATGGGGGGCGGGGTACCACCGGGGAGCTGTTTTTT. Residues: CASSQDGGRGTTGELFF.

The V call is TRBV11-3, the J call TRBJ2-5; TRBD2 matches at 7 bases. The CDR3 totals 13 residues. With V trimmed by 0 bases and J by 9 bases, 4 bases remained unmatched. CDR1 is SGHNT and CDR2 is YENEEA in the germline V gene. The CDR3 DNA follows: TGTGCCAGCAGCTTAGACGGCGGGAGACCCCAGTACTTC. It translates to CASSLDGGRPQYF.

The gene calls are TRBV6-1 and TRBJ1-6; D might be TRBD1 (6 bases). V was shortened by 5 bases and J by 6 bases, with 14 bases between the two germline ends. Germline assignment: CDR1 MNHNS and CDR2 SASEGT. This CDR3 has 15 amino acids. The CDR3: CASSQQGEGNSPLHF. The CDR3 region has the DNA TGTGCCAGCAGTCAACAGGGAGAGGGTAATTCACCCCTCCACTTT.

There are many counts of this clonotype. The rearrangement links TRBV29-1 to TRBJ2-5; D is perhaps TRBD1 (8 bases). CDR1 and CDR2 from the germline V gene are SQVTM and ANQGSEA. This CDR3 is 13 amino acids long. The V and J ends lost 5 bases and 7 bases respectively, with 17 bases between them. The CDR3, as DNA: TGCAGCGTTAACGGACAGGGAGGGTGGACCCAGTACTTC. Protein sequence: CSVNGQGGWTQYF.

The J gene is TRBJ2-7, the V gene TRBV12-5; no reliable D call. The CDR3 is made up of 14 amino acids. CDR1 and CDR2 (germline): LGHNT, FRNRAP. V lost 6 bases to trimming and J lost 0 bases, with 12 bases between them. CDR3 bases: TGTGCTAGTGGCCGATTAATCCGCTCCTACGAGCAGTACTTC. Its protein is CASGRLIRSYEQYF.

The J gene is TRBJ2-3, the V gene TRBV20-1, with D possibly being TRBD2 (6 bases). The V gene lost 4 bases and the J gene lost 5 bases, with 34 bases spanning the gap. The CDR3 runs to 20 residues. The germline gives CDR1 DFQATT, CDR2 SNEGSKA (reference sequence). CDR3 residues: CSATIPAGTPNGRRGDTQYF. The CDR3 DNA reads as TGCAGTGCTACAATACCCGCCGGGACTCCTAACGGTCGACGGGGAGATACGCAGTATTTT.

This clonotype was observed a handful of times. CDR3 in amino acids: CASSFGGAVTGELFF. CDR3 sequence (DNA): TGTGCCAGCAGCTTCGGGGGGGCGGTCACCGGGGAGCTGTTTTTT. This sequence joins TRBV7-9 and TRBJ2-2; 8 bases map to TRBD2. Germline CDR1 reads SEHNR; CDR2 reads FQNEAQ (reference sequence). The CDR3 runs 15 residues. V lost 3 bases, J lost 4 bases, and 4 bases stayed unmatched.

This chain connects TRBV20-1 to TRBJ2-7; 10 nucleotides match TRBD2. This CDR3 is built from 15 residues. The J segment lost 2 bases and the V segment lost 0 bases, leaving 4 bases of the junction unmatched. In germline, CDR1 is DFQATT, CDR2 SNEGSKA (reference sequence). The CDR3 protein is CSAREPSGRAYEQYF. The DNA for the CDR3 is TGCAGTGCTAGAGAACCTAGCGGGAGAGCCTACGAGCAGTACTTC.

The genes are TRBV7-8 and TRBJ1-2, with a possible D match to TRBD1 (5 bases). V gave up 3 bases and J gave up 4 bases, with 12 bases separating them. The CDR3 extends over 14 amino acids. Germline V lookup: CDR1 SGHVS, CDR2 FQNEAQ. The CDR3 loop is CASSLTDHLYGYTF. CDR3 DNA: TGTGCCAGCAGCTTGACAGATCACCTCTATGGCTACACCTTC. Using reference TRBV7-8 and TRBJ1-2 for the parts outside the CDR3, the full variable domain is GAGVSQSPRYKVAKRGQDVALRCDPISGHVSLFWYQQALGQGPEFLTYFQNEAQLDKSGLPSDRFFAERPEGSVSTLKIQRTQQEDSAVYLCASSLTDHLYGYTFGSGTRLTVV.

This clonotype was seen a few times. This rearrangement joins TRBV4-2 to TRBJ2-3, with TRBD2 matching 15 bases. Germline loops: CDR1 LGHNA, CDR2 YNFKEQ. The CDR3 has 18 residues. V was pared by 3 bases and J by 2 bases, with 6 bases of the junction left unmatched. CDR3 DNA: TGTGCCAGCAGCCAGGGGGGACTAGCGGGAGGTTCCACAGATACGCAGTATTTT. Its translation is CASSQGGLAGGSTDTQYF.

The genes are TRBV3-1 and TRBJ2-2, with 14 bases aligning to TRBD2. CDR1 is LGHDT and CDR2 is YNNKEL in the germline V gene (reference sequence). Trimming at V came to 0 bases and at J to 1 base, leaving 4 bases not matched to a gene. The CDR3 totals 19 residues. DNA of the CDR3: TGTGCCAGCAGCCAAGAAGGGACTAGCGGGAGACGGAACACCGGGGAGCTGTTTTTT. Encoded protein: CASSQEGTSGRRNTGELFF.

The table lists this clonotype with a few counts. The chain employs TRBV20-1 and TRBJ2-1; 10 nucleotides line up with TRBD2. The CDR3 extends over 15 amino acids. Germline loops: CDR1 DFQATT, CDR2 SNEGSKA (reference sequence). After removal of 2 bases from V and 5 bases from J, the junction contained 6 bases not matched to a gene. The CDR3 here is CSARPLAGDHNEQFF. Written as DNA, the CDR3 is TGCAGTGCTAGACCCCTAGCGGGGGATCACAATGAGCAGTTCTTC.

This rearrangement joins TRBV7-3 to TRBJ2-2; 7 bases agree with TRBD1. CDR3 length: 14 amino acids. The V and J ends lost 1 base and 4 bases, in that order; junction bases with no gene match: 0. The germline V gene encodes CDR1 SGHTA and CDR2 FQGTGA. For the CDR3, the DNA is TGTGCCAGCAGCTTAAAGGGGGCCACCGGGGAGCTGTTTTTT. Translating gives CASSLKGATGELFF.

This sequence joins TRBV20-1 and TRBJ2-6; 8 positions match TRBD1. Germline trimming cut 7 bases from V and 0 bases from J; bases unmatched to any gene: 14. The CDR3 length is 18 residues. Germline V lookup: CDR1 DFQATT, CDR2 SNEGSKA (reference sequence). Here the CDR3 reads CSVEDRATSSSGANVLTF. The CDR3, as DNA: TGCAGTGTGGAGGACAGGGCTACTTCTAGCTCTGGGGCCAACGTCCTGACTTTC.

Many counts were recorded for this clonotype. The V and J genes are TRBV29-1 and TRBJ2-6; D gene unclear. In germline, CDR1 is SQVTM, CDR2 ANQGSEA. There are 15 residues in the CDR3. The ends were cut back, 3 bases at V and 0 bases at J, with 9 bases in the middle. The CDR3 sequence: CSVEGSSSGANVLTF. The CDR3 coding sequence is TGCAGCGTTGAGGGCAGTAGCTCTGGGGCCAACGTCCTGACTTTC. The full variable domain, its missing parts supplied by reference TRBV29-1 and TRBJ2-6, is SAVISQKPSRDICQRGTSLTIQCQVDSQVTMMFWYRQQPGQSLTLIATANQGSEATYESGFVIDKFPISRPNLTFSTLTVSNMSPEDSSIYLCSVEGSSSGANVLTFGAGSRLTVL.

J is TRBJ2-3 and V is TRBV20-1; 8 positions agree with TRBD2. The CDR3 has 14 residues. V lost 3 bases and J lost 5; bases outside the gene matches: 7. Germline CDR1 reads DFQATT; CDR2 reads SNEGSKA (reference sequence). In DNA form, the CDR3 reads TGCAGTGCTAGTAGACTAGCGATTCAAGATACGCAGTATTTT. It codes for CSASRLAIQDTQYF.

The gene calls are TRBV7-8 and TRBJ2-5, with 7 positions matching TRBD2. The length of the CDR3 is 18 residues. Germline V gives CDR1 SGHVS, CDR2 FQNEAQ. V gave up 1 base and J gave up 4 bases; unmatched junction bases: 15. The CDR3 spells CASSLGSIGGGLGETQYF. CDR3 DNA: TGTGCCAGCAGCTTAGGGTCAATCGGCGGGGGACTCGGAGAGACCCAGTACTTC.

This clonotype was counted between two and nine times. The rearrangement links TRBV28 to TRBJ2-2; tentative D call: TRBD1 (6 bases). CDR3 length: 17 amino acids. V was trimmed by 5 bases and J by 8 bases, leaving 24 bases between them. Germline assignment: CDR1 MDHEN and CDR2 SYDVKM. For the CDR3, the DNA is TGTGCCAGCAGTCGGAGTGGGGCAGGGGCCTCGGTGGGGGAGCTGTTTTTT. Amino acid sequence: CASSRSGAGASVGELFF.

This clonotype was seen more than once but under ten times. The chain combines TRBV7-9 with TRBJ2-7; D is perhaps TRBD2 (6 bases). V was cut by 4 bases and J by 6 bases, with 19 bases left in between. This CDR3 spans 15 amino acids. Germline V CDR1 and CDR2: SEHNR, FQNEAQ (reference sequence). The CDR3 nucleotides are TGTGCCAGCAGCTCTGGGGGGAACTACGGCAGCGAGCAGTACTTC. This sequence encodes CASSSGGNYGSEQYF.

This clonotype was found a few times. The rearrangement joins TRBV6-1 to TRBJ1-6, with D tentatively TRBD1 (6 bases). Germline V gene data show CDR1 as MNHNS and CDR2 as SASEGT. The CDR3 extends over 15 amino acids. The V gene lost 6 bases and the J gene lost 8 bases, with 17 bases spanning the gap. CDR3: CASSEITGSYSPLHF. The DNA of the CDR3 is TGTGCCAGCAGCGAAATCACAGGGTCGTATTCACCCCTCCACTTT.

This chain links TRBV6-2 or TRBV6-3 with TRBJ1-5; D remains unclear. The CDR3 length is 14 residues. The germline V and J ends were trimmed by 4 bases and 3 bases, with 10 bases remaining between them. Germline CDR1 MNHEY, CDR2 SVGEGT. CDR3 bases: TGTGCCAGCAGTTTTGGTATCAACAATCAGCCCCAGCATTTT. Translation: CASSFGINNQPQHF.

This clonotype showed up many times. CDR3 sequence (DNA): TGCAGCGTTAATTTGGGACAAAGCTCCTACAATGAGCAGTTCTTC. As protein: CSVNLGQSSYNEQFF. This sequence joins TRBV29-1 and TRBJ2-1; maybe TRBD1 (6 bases). CDR1 SQVTM and CDR2 ANQGSEA come from the germline V gene. The CDR3 has 15 amino acids. V lost 5 bases, J lost 0 bases, and 14 bases lay in between.

The CDR3 reads CASSFQGGTYEQYF. CDR3 bases: TGTGCCAGCAGTTTCCAGGGGGGAACCTACGAGCAGTACTTC. The chain is built from TRBV27 and TRBJ2-7; a possible D gene is TRBD1 (7 bases). Deletions cut 3 bases from V and 2 bases from J, with 11 bases between. CDR3 length: 14 residues. CDR1 and CDR2 (germline): MNHEY, SMNVEV (reference sequence).